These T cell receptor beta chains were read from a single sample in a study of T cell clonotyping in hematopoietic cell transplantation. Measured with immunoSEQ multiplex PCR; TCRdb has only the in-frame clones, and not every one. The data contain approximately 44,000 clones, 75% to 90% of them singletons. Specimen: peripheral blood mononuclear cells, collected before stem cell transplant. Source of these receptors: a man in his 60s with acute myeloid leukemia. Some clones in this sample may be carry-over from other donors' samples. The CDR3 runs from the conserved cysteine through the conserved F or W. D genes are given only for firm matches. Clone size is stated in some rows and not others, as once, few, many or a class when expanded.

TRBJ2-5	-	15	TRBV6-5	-	TGTGCCAGCAGTTACTCGAGGCTAGCACGGGGGACCCAGTACTTC	CASSYSRLARGTQYF
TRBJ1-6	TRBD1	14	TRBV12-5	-	TGTGCTAGTGGTTCACAGGGGTTGTGGTCACCCCTCCACTTT	CASGSQGLWSPLHF
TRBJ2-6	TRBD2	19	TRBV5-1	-	TGCGCCAGCAGCTTGGATGGTATAGCGGGGGGGCTTGGGGCCAACGTCCTGACTTTC	CASSLDGIAGGLGANVLTF
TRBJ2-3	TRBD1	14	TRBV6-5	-	TGTGCCAGCAGTCGGACAGGCTTCACAGATACGCAGTATTTT	CASSRTGFTDTQYF
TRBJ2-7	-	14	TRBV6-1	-	TGTGCCAGCAGCGTTTCCGGGACTGCGATGTGGCAGTACTTC	CASSVSGTAMWQYF
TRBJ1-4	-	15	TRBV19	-	TGTGCCACCAGGGTCGCCGGGACAACCGTTGAAAAACTGTTTTTT	CATRVAGTTVEKLFF
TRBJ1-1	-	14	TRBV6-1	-	TGTGCCAGCATCCTGGAGGGGGGTGGAACTGAAGCTTTCTTT	CASILEGGGTEAFF
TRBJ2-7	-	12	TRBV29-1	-	TGCAGCGCCACTCCCGGTCCCTACGAGCAGTACTTC	CSATPGPYEQYF
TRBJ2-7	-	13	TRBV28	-	TGTGCCAGCAGGGTCGGGAACGGGTACGAGCAGTACTTC	CASRVGNGYEQYF
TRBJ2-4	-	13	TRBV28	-	TGTGCCAGCAGTTTCGGCATTCAAAACATTCAGTACTTC	CASSFGIQNIQYF
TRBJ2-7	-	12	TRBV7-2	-	TGTGCCAGCAGCCCGACGACCTACGAGCAGTACTTC	CASSPTTYEQYF
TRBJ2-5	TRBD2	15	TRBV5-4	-	TGTGCCAGCAGCGGCGCGCGGGGGGACGGGGAGACCCAGTACTTC	CASSGARGDGETQYF
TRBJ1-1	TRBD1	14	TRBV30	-	TGTGCCTGGAGAGTGACAGGGGTTGTCACTGAAGCTTTCTTT	CAWRVTGVVTEAFF
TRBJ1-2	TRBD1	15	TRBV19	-	TGTGCCAGTAGACCGGCCCGACAGGGTTACTATGGCTACACCTTC	CASRPARQGYYGYTF
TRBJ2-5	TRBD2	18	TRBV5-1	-	TGCGCCAGCAGCTTGGGACTAGCGGGGGGGAAGGTAGAAGAGACCCAGTACTTC	CASSLGLAGGKVEETQYF
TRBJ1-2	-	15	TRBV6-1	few	TGTGCCAGCAGTGAAGGTCGCACAAACGTGGACGGCTACACCTTC	CASSEGRTNVDGYTF
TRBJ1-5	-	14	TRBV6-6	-	TGTGCCAGCAGCCCCGACAGCCGAAAGCAGCCCCAGCATTTT	CASSPDSRKQPQHF
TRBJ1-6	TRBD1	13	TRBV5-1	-	TGCGCCAGCCGGCAGGGGGCAGGTTCACCCCTCCACTTT	CASRQGAGSPLHF
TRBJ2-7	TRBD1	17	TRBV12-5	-	TGTGCTAGTGGTTTGGGCCCGAGGGGGCATGGCTCCTACGAGCAGTACTTC	CASGLGPRGHGSYEQYF
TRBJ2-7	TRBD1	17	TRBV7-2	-	TGTGCCAGCAGCACCCAGGGGGGGGGACAGGGGACTCGGGAGCAGTACTTC	CASSTQGGGQGTREQYF
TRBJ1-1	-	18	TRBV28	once	TGTGCCAGCAGTGATGGACTCCCGCCGGGCGTAGGAGCCACTGAAGCTTTCTTT	CASSDGLPPGVGATEAFF
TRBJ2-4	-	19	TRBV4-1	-	TGCGCCAGCAGCCGAGAAGGATCGGTTCAGGGGGGGGCCAAAAACATTCAGTACTTC	CASSREGSVQGGAKNIQYF
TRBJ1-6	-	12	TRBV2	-	TGTGCCAGCAGTGTTCCGAATTCACCCCTCCACTTT	CASSVPNSPLHF
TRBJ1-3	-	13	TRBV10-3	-	TGTGGTAGCACAGGGTCCCCTGGAAACACCATATATTTT	CGSTGSPGNTIYF
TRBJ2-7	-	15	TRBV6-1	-	TGTGCCAGCAGTGAATTGGCTCTACCTTCCTACGAGCAGTACTTC	CASSELALPSYEQYF
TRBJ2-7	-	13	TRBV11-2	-	TGTGCCAGCAGCTTAGCAGGGTCCTACGAGCAGTACTTC	CASSLAGSYEQYF
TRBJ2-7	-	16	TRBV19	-	TGTGCCAGTAGTAGTTCGAACAGGGAACCCTACTACGAGCAGTACTTC	CASSSSNREPYYEQYF
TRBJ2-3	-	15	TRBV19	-	TGTGCCAGTAGTATCGGGGAGGTGACCACAGATACGCAGTATTTT	CASSIGEVTTDTQYF
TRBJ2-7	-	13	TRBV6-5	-	TGTGCCAGCAGTGACAGACCGTCCTACGAGCAGTACTTC	CASSDRPSYEQYF
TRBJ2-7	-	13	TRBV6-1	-	TGTGCCAGCAGTCCAATACGAGGGTACGAGCAGTACTTC	CASSPIRGYEQYF
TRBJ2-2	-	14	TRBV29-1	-	TGCAGCGTTGTTCTGGTTCTGAACACCGGGGAGCTGTTTTTT	CSVVLVLNTGELFF
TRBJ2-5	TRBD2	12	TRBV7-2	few	TGTGCCAGCAGCTTCTGGGAGGGGACCCAGTACTTC	CASSFWEGTQYF
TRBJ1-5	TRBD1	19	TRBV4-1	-	TGCGCCAGCAGCCAAGATCACACAAAGGACAGGGGGGAGAATCAGCCCCAGCATTTT	CASSQDHTKDRGENQPQHF
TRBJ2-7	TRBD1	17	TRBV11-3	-	TGTGCCAGCAGCCCCCGGCAGGGGGCTATTATCTCCTACGAGCAGTACTTC	CASSPRQGAIISYEQYF
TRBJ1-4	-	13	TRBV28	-	TGTGCCAGCAGAGGGGGGGCGGGGGAAAAACTGTTTTTT	CASRGGAGEKLFF
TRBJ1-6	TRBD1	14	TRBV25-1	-	TGTGCCAGCCCCCTGGGACAGGGGGCGCATCCCCTCCACTTT	CASPLGQGAHPLHF
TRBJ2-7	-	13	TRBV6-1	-	TGTGCCAGCAGCGGCGATAGCTCCTACGAGCAGTACTTC	CASSGDSSYEQYF
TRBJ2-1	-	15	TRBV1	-	TGCACCAGCAGAAACGAACTAGCGTCCTACAATGAGCAGTTCTTC	CTSRNELASYNEQFF
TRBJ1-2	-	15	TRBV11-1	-	TGTGCCAGCAGCTTCGGGGTTCCCGGGACTTATGGCTACACCTTC	CASSFGVPGTYGYTF
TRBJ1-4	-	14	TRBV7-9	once	TGTGCCAGCAGCCTGGGGCCAACTAATGAAAAACTGTTTTTT	CASSLGPTNEKLFF
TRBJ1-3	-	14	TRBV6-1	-	TGTGCCAGCAGACTAGTAGGGGATGGAAACACCATATATTTT	CASRLVGDGNTIYF
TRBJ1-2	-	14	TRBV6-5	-	TGTGCCAGCAGTTACGGGGGAACAGGGCGAGGCTACACCTTC	CASSYGGTGRGYTF
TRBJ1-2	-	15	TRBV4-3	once	TGCGCCAGCAGCCAAGACCTGGAGGGGCCGGAAGGCTACACCTTC	CASSQDLEGPEGYTF
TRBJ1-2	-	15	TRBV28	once	TGTGCCAGCAGTTTGGGAGGGGGGGCTGGTTATGGCTACACCTTC	CASSLGGGAGYGYTF
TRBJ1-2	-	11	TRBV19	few	TGTGCCAGTAGTACCAGAGGCGGCTACACCTTC	CASSTRGGYTF
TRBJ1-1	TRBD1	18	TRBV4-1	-	TGCGCCAGCAGCCAACCCCGGCGGGAGGGGGCCTTGAACACTGAAGCTTTCTTT	CASSQPRREGALNTEAFF
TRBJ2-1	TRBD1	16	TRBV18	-	TGTGCCAGCTCACCACCGGCCGGCAGGGGGCAGGATGAGCAGTTCTTC	CASSPPAGRGQDEQFF
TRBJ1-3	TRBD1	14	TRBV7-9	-	TGTGGGCAAAGACAGGGCCCCTCTGGAAACACCATATATTTT	CGQRQGPSGNTIYF